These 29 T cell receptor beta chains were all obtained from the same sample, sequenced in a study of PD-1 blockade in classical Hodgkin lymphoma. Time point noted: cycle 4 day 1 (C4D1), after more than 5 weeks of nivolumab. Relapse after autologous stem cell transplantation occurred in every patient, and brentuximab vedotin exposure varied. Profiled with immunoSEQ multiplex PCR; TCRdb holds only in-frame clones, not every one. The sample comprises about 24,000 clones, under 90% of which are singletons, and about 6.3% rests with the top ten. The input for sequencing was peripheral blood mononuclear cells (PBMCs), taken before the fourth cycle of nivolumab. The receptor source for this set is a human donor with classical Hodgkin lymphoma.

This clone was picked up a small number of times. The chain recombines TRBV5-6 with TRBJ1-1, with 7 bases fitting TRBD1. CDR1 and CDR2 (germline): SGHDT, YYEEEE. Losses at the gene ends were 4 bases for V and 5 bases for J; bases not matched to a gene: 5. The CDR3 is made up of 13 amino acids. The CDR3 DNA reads TGTGCCAGCAGCGAGACAGGGTGGACTGAAGCTTTCTTT. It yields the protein CASSETGWTEAFF.

CDR3 sequence: CASSDPVFNQPQHF. The CDR3 DNA reads as TGCGCCAGCAGTGATCCTGTCTTTAATCAGCCCCAGCATTTT. The chain combines TRBV10-1 with TRBJ1-5; D is uncertain. Per germline, CDR1 WNHNN and CDR2 SYGVQD (reference sequence). This CDR3 comprises 14 residues. The germline V and J ends were trimmed by 3 bases and 4 bases, with 10 bases remaining between them.

CDR3: CASSDLTGGEQFF. CDR3 DNA: TGTGCCAGCAGTGACCTCACAGGGGGTGAGCAGTTCTTC. The chain couples TRBV2 to TRBJ2-1, with 8 positions matching TRBD1. The germline CDR1 and CDR2 sequences are SNHLY and FYNNEI. The junction had 4 bases not matched to a gene; V was cut back by 3 bases and J by 9 bases. This CDR3 is 13 amino acids long.

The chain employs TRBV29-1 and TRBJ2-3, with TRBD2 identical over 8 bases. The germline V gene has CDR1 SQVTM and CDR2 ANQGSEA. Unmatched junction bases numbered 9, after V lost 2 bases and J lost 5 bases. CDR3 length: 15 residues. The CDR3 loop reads CSVEQNGGAIDTQYF. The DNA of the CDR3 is TGCAGCGTTGAACAAAACGGGGGGGCCATAGATACGCAGTATTTT.

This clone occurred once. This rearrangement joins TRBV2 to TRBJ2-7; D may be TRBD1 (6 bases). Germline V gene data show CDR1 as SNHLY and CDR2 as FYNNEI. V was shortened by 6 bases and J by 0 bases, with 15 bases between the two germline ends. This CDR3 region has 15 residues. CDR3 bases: TGTGCCAGCAGGGAGGCAGGGGCTGGCTCCTACGAGCAGTACTTC. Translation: CASREAGAGSYEQYF.

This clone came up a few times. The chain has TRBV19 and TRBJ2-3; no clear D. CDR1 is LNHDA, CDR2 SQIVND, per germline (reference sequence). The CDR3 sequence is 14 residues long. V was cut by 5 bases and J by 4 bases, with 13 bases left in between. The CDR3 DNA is TGTGCCAGTAGTCTTCGGACGGCTGCAGATACGCAGTATTTT. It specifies CASSLRTAADTQYF.

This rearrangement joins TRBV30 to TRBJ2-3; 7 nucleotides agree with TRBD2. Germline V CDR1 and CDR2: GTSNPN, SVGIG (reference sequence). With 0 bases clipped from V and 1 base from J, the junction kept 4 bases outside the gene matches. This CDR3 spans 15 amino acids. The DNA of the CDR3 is TGTGCCTGGAGTGTAAGTAGCGGGCGCACAGATACGCAGTATTTT. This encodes CAWSVSSGRTDTQYF.

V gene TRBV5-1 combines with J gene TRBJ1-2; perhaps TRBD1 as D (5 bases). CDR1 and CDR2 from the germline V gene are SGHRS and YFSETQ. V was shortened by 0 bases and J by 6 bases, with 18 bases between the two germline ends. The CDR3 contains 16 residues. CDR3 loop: CASSLEIAGRQNGYTF. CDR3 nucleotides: TGCGCCAGCAGCTTGGAGATAGCGGGACGGCAAAATGGCTACACCTTC.

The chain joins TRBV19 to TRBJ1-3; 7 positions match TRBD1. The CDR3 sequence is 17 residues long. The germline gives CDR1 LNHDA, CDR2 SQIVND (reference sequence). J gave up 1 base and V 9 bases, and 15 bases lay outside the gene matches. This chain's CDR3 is CASKERQGIFSGNTIYF. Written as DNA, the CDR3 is TGTGCCAGCAAAGAAAGACAGGGTATTTTTTCTGGAAACACCATATATTTT.

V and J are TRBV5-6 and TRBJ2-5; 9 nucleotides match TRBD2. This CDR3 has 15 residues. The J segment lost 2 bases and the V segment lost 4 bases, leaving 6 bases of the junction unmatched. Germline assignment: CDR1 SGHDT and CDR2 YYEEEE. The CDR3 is CASSPLAGVQETQYF. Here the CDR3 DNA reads TGTGCCAGCAGCCCTTTAGCGGGGGTACAAGAGACCCAGTACTTC.

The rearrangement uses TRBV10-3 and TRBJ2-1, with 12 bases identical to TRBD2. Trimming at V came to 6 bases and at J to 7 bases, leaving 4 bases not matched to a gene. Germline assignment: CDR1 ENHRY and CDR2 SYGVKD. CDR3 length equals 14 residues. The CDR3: CAIRLAGGGNEQFF. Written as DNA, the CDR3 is TGTGCCATCAGGCTAGCGGGAGGGGGGAATGAGCAGTTCTTC.

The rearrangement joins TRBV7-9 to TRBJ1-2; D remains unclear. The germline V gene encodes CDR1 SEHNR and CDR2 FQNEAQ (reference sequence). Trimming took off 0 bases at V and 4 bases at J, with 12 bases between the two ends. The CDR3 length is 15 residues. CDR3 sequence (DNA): TGTGCCAGCAGCTTAGCGTTCGTCACGATCTATGGCTACACCTTC. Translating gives CASSLAFVTIYGYTF. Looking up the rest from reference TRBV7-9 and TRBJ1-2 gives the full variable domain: DTGVSQNPRHKITKRGQNVTFRCDPISEHNRLYWYRQTLGQGPEFLTYFQNEAQLEKSRLLSDRFSAERPKGSFSTLEIQRTEQGDSAMYLCASSLAFVTIYGYTFGSGTRLTVV.

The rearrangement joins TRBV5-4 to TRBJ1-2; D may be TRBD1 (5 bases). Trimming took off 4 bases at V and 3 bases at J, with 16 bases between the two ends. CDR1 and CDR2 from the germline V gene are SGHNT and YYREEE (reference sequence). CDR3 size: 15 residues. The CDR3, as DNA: TGTGCCAGCAGCCCGCCACCGGGGGACCACTATGGCTACACCTTC. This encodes CASSPPPGDHYGYTF.

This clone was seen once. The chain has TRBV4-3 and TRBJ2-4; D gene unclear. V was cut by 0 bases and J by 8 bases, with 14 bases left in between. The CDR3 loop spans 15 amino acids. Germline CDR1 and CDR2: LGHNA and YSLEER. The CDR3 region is CASSQEGRQRHIQYF. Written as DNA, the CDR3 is TGCGCCAGCAGCCAAGAGGGCAGACAACGGCACATTCAGTACTTC.

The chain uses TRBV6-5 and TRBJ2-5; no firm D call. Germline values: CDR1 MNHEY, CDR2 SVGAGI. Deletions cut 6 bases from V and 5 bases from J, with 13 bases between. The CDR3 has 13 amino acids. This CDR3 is CASSLSGRETQYF. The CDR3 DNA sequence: TGTGCCAGCAGCCTCTCGGGCCGCGAGACCCAGTACTTC.

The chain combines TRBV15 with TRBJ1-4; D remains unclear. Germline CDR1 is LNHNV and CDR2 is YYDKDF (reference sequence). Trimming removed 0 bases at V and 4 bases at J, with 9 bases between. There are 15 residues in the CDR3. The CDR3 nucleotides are TGTGCCACCAGCAGAGATAAGGGAGGTAATGAAAAACTGTTTTTT. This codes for CATSRDKGGNEKLFF.

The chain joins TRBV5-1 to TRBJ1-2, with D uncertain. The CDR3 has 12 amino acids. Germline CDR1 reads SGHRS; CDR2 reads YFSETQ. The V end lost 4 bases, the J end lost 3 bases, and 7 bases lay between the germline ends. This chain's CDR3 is CASSAWDYGYTF. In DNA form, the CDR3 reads TGCGCCAGCAGCGCATGGGACTATGGCTACACCTTC.

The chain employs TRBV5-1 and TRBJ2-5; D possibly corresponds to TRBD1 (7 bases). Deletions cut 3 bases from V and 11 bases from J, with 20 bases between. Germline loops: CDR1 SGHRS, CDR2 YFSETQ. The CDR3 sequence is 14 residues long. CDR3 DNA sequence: TGCGCCAGCAGCTGGAGGGGGCCTTTGAATGAGCAGTACTTC. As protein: CASSWRGPLNEQYF.

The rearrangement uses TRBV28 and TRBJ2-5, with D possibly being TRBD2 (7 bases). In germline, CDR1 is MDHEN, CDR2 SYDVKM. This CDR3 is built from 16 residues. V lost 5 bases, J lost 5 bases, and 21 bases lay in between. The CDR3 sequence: CASSGGGGVREETQYF. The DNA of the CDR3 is TGTGCCAGCAGTGGAGGGGGGGGAGTGCGCGAGGAGACCCAGTACTTC. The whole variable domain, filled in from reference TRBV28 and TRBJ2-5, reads DVKVTQSSRYLVKRTGEKVFLECVQDMDHENMFWYRQDPGLGLRLIYFSYDVKMKEKGDIPEGYSVSREKKERFSLILESASTNQTSMYLCASSGGGGVREETQYFGPGTRLLVL.

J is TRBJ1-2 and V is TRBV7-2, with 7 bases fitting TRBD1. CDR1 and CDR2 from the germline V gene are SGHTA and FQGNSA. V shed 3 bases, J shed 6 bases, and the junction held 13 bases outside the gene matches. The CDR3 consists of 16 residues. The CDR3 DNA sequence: TGTGCCAGCAGCTTGGGGGGGACAGAAGCTTCGGATGGCTACACCTTC. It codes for CASSLGGTEASDGYTF.

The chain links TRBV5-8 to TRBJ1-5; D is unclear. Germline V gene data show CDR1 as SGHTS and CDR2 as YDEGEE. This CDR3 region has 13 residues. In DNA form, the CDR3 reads TGTTCCTCTGAGGGTCACCCCGGGCAGCCCCAGCATTTT. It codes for CSSEGHPGQPQHF.

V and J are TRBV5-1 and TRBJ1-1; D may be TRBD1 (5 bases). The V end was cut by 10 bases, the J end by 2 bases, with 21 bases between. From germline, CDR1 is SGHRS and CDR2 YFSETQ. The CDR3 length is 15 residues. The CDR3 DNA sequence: TGCGCCTCCCAACGGGACGGCTTGAGAAACACTGAAGCTTTCTTT. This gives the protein CASQRDGLRNTEAFF.

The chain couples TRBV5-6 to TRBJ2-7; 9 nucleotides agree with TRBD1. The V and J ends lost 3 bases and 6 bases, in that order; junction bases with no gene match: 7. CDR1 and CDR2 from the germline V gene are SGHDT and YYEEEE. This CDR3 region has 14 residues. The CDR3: CASSSGTGYSEQYF. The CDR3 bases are TGTGCCAGCAGCTCCGGGACAGGGTACAGCGAGCAGTACTTC.

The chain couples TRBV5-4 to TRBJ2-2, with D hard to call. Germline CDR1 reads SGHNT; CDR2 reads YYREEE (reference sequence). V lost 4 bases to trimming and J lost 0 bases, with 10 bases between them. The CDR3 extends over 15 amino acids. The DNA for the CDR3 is TGTGCCAGCAGCCCCCACCCAACGAACACCGGGGAGCTGTTTTTT. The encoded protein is CASSPHPTNTGELFF.

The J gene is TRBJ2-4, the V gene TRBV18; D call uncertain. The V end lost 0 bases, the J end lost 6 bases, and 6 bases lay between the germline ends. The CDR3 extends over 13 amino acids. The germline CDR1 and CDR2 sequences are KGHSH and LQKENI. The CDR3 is CASSPPKSNIQYF. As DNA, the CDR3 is TGTGCCAGCTCACCACCGAAATCAAACATTCAGTACTTC.

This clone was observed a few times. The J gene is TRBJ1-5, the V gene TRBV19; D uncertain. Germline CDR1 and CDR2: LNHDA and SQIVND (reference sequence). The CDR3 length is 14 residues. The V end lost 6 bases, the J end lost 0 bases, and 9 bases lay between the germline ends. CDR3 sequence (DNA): TGTGCCAGTAGCGAGAGAGATAGCAATCAGCCCCAGCATTTT. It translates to CASSERDSNQPQHF.

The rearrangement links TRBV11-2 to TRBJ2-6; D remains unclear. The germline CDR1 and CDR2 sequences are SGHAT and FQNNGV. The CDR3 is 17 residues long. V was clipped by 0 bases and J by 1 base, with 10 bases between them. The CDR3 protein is CASSLDPVGSGANVLTF. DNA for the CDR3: TGTGCCAGCAGCTTAGATCCTGTCGGATCTGGGGCCAACGTCCTGACTTTC.

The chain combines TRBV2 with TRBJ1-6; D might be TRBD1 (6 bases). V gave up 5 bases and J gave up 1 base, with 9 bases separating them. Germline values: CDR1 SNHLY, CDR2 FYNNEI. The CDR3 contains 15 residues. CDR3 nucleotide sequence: TGTGCCAGCAGTCAGGGGACTTCCTATAATTCACCCCTCCACTTT. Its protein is CASSQGTSYNSPLHF. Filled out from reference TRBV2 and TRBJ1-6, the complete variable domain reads EPEVTQTPSHQVTQMGQEVILRCVPISNHLYFYWYRQILGQKVEFLVSFYNNEISEKSEIFDDQFSVERPDGSNFTLKIRSTKLEDSAMYFCASSQGTSYNSPLHFGNGTRLTVT.

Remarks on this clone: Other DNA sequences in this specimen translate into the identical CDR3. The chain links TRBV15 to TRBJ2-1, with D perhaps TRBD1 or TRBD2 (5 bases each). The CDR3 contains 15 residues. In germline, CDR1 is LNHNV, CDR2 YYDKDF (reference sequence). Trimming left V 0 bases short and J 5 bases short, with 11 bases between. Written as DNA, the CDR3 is TGTGCCACCAGCAGAGATCGGGGCATACACAATGAGCAGTTCTTC. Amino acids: CATSRDRGIHNEQFF.